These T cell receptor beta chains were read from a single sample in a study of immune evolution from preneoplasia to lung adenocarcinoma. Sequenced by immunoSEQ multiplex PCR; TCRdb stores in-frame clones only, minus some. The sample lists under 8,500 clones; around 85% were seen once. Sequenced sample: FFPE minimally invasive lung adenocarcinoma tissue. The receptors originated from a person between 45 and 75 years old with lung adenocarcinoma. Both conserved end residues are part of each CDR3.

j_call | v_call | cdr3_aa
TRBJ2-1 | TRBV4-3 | CASSQGETGTDNEQFF
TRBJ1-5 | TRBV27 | CASSVVLGQPQHF
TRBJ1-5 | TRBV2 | CASRQTGDSNQPQHF
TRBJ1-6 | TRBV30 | CAWAGTGGSPLHF
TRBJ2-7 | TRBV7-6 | CASSLGPEAYEQYF
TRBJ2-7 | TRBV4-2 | CASSQERTFSYEQYF
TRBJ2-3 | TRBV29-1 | CSGTGSGGDTQYF
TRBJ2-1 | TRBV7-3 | CASSLKVGTSGLYNEQFF
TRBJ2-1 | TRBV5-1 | CASRPGQGSYNEQFF
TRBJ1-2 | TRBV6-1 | CASSDEIWSYGYTF
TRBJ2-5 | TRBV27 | CASREGTLEETQYF
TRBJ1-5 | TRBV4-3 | CASSQDRRNNQPQHF
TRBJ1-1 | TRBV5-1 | CASSFTGDTEAFF
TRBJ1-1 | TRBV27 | CASSLMDPMNTEAFF
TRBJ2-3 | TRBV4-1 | CASSQGWAPGQNTDTQYF
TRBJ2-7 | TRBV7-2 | CASSLVGAPDEQYF
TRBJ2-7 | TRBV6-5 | CASRSGQERYEQYF
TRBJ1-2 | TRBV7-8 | CASSEGQEGIPNYGYTF
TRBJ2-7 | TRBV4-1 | CASSQDHPGGSYEQYF
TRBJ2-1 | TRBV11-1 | CASSRQGNHNEQFF
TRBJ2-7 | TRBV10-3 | CAILAGGSNYEQYF
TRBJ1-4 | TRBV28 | CASSPGDRAPEKLFF
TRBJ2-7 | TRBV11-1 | CASSTDSSYEQYF
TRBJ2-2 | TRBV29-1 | CSVGQGELFF
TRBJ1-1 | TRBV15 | CATSPTYQNTEAFF
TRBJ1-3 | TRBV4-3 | CASSQEDRAGNTIYF
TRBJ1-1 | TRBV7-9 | CASSSRGGGNTEAFF
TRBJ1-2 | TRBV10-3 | CAIREGPGQKGANYGYTF
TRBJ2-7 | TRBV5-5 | CASSLAGGVAYEQYF
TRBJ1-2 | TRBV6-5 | CASRPDREGRGYTF
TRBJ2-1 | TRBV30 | CAWKRGAGNEQFF
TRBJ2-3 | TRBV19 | CASTDWAEEDTQYF
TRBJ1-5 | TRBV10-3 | CATETKPGQPQHF
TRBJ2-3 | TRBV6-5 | CASSSTSGGTDTQYF
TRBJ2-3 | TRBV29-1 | CSVVLAGSTDTQYF
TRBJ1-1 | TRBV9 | CASSPRGGTFGTEAFF
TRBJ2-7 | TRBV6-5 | CASSLQTGDYEQYF
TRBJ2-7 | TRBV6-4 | CASSDSDRVKYEQYF
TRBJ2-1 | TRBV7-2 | CASSLGQSFRNEQFF
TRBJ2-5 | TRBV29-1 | CSVDTRSGETQYF
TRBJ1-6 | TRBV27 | CASRPPWRGDSPLHF
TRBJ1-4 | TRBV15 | CATSRRQLATNEKLFF
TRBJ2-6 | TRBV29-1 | CSVQTGVYAGANVLTF
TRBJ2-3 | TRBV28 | CASSFLDVPDTQYF
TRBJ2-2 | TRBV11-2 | CASSSVGGTPNTGELFF
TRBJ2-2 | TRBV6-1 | CASRGLAGVHGELFF